This TCR beta chain was profiled in a study of blood T cell repertoires in COVID-19. Original analysis: Reference gene primers were amplified, and this amplification served to estimate nucleated cell counts. Here immunoSEQ multiplex PCR was the method, and the copy in TCRdb shows in-frame clones only, minus some. The V and J calls and clone size are taken from that table; D and trimming were inferred from the DNA. Counted here are 360,000 or so clones, about nine tenths occurring once; the ten biggest clones make up 1.5% to 2%. CDR1 is MNHEY and CDR2 is SVGAGI in the germline V gene. The CDR3 is made up of 14 amino acids.

Sequencing was performed on PBMCs or T cells enriched from blood (not recorded which). The receptor was isolated from a woman aged 30 to 39 who had recovered from COVID-19. The V gene is TRBV6-5, the J gene TRBJ2-4, with TRBD1 identical over 7 bases. The CDR3 is CVSRGPGRGNIQYF. CDR3 DNA sequence: TGTGTCTCGAGGGGGCCAGGGAGAGGGAACATTCAGTACTTC.